This T cell receptor (beta chain) was sequenced during a study of T cell responses to AZD1222 COVID-19 vaccine. Germline V lookup: CDR1 SGHTA, CDR2 FQGNSA. V was clipped by 5 bases and J by 2 bases; unmatched bases: 2. This CDR3 comprises 14 residues. Profiling relied on immunoSEQ multiplex PCR, and the TCRdb table lists in-frame clones only, not all of them. The sample holds around 140,000 clones, roughly nine tenths seen once. The sample here was peripheral blood, taken on day 0 of AZD1222 vaccination. This TCR derives from an adult in good health. The chain carries TRBV7-2 and TRBJ1-5, with TRBD1 matching over 8 bases. In DNA, the CDR3 is TGTGCCAGCAGCCAGGGGGCGCGCAATCAGCCCCAGCATTTT. Translated: CASSQGARNQPQHF.